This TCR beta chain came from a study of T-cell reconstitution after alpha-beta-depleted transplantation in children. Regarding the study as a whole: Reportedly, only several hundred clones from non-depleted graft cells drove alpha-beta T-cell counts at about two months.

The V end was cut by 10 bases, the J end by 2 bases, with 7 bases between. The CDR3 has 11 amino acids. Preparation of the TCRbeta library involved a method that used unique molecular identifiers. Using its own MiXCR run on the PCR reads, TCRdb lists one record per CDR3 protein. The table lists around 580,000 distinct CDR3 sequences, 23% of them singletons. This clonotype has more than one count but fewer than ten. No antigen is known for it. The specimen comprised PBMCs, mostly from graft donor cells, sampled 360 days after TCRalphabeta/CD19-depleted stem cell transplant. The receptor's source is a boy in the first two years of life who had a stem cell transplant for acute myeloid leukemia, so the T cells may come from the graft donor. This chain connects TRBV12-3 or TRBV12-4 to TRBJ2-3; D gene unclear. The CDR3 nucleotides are TGTGCCACCCGACTCACAGATACGCAGTATTTT. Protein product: CATRLTDTQYF.